One sample yielded the 17 T cell receptor beta chains listed below, sequenced in a study of blood T cell repertoires in COVID-19. Clones were read by immunoSEQ multiplex PCR, and TCRdb kept only the in-frame ones, dropping some. This table holds approximately 74,000 clones, approximately 79% found once. Sequenced: peripheral blood. Every receptor here comes from a man aged 60 to 69 with acute or convalescent COVID-19.

There are a few counts of this clone. V is TRBV27 and J is TRBJ2-2, with D unresolved. The germline V gene has CDR1 MNHEY and CDR2 SMNVEV (reference sequence). The CDR3 extends over 13 amino acids. Trimming took 5 bases from V and 0 from J, leaving 4 bases between them. The CDR3 is CASSVTNTGELFF. CDR3 in DNA: TGTGCCAGCAGTGTTACGAACACCGGGGAGCTGTTTTTT.

The chain uses TRBV7-3 and TRBJ2-2; TRBD1 aligns across 9 bases. The V segment lost 5 bases and the J segment 5 bases; nucleotides outside the gene matches: 6. The CDR3 is 15 residues long. CDR1 is SGHTA, CDR2 FQGTGA, per germline. CDR3 bases: TGTGCCAGCAGCACAGGGACAGGGTGGACCGGGGAGCTGTTTTTT. Translation: CASSTGTGWTGELFF.

This sequence joins TRBV2 and TRBJ1-4; weak D call: TRBD1 (6 bases). V lost 5 bases and J 2 bases, leaving 12 bases between the germline ends. The CDR3 length is 15 residues. Germline CDR1 SNHLY, CDR2 FYNNEI. CDR3 sequence (DNA): TGTGCCAGCAGTTTAATCCAGGGGACTAATGAAAAACTGTTTTTT. Translated, it gives CASSLIQGTNEKLFF.

This rearrangement joins TRBV7-9 to TRBJ1-4, with TRBD1 matching 7 bases. Germline CDR1 is SEHNR and CDR2 is FQNEAQ (reference sequence). This CDR3 is built from 15 residues. V was pared by 5 bases and J by 4 bases, with 7 bases of the junction left unmatched. CDR3 coding DNA: TGTGCCAGCAGCCTCTTATGGGACAGTAATGAAAAACTGTTTTTT. This sequence encodes CASSLLWDSNEKLFF.

The CDR3 sequence: CASSVSGGLKEETQYF. The DNA for the CDR3 is TGTGCCAGCAGCGTTTCAGGGGGCCTAAAAGAGGAGACCCAGTACTTC. The chain is built from TRBV9 and TRBJ2-5; 8 bases line up with TRBD1. Germline V gene lookup returns CDR1 SGDLS and CDR2 YYNGEE. After removal of 2 bases from V and 5 bases from J, the junction contained 11 bases not matched to a gene. The CDR3 runs to 16 residues.

This clone was counted once. The gene calls are TRBV7-8 and TRBJ1-2; TRBD1 matches at 7 bases. J was trimmed by 5 bases and V by 5 bases; bases with no gene match: 5. The length of the CDR3 is 13 residues. Looked up from germline, CDR1 is SGHVS and CDR2 is FQNEAQ. The CDR3 bases are TGTGCCAGCAGCCCCGACAGGGAGTATGGCTACACCTTC. Its translation: CASSPDREYGYTF. The whole variable domain, filled in from reference TRBV7-8 and TRBJ1-2, reads GAGVSQSPRYKVAKRGQDVALRCDPISGHVSLFWYQQALGQGPEFLTYFQNEAQLDKSGLPSDRFFAERPEGSVSTLKIQRTQQEDSAVYLCASSPDREYGYTFGSGTRLTVV.

The rearrangement joins TRBV9 to TRBJ2-7; TRBD2 agrees at 7 bases. This CDR3 is built from 14 residues. The germline gives CDR1 SGDLS, CDR2 YYNGEE. J was trimmed by 7 bases and V by 0 bases; bases with no gene match: 7. The CDR3 DNA follows: TGTGCCAGCAGCGTAGGGGAGGGGCGAGGGGAGCAGTACTTC. Translating gives CASSVGEGRGEQYF.

The rearrangement uses TRBV7-9 and TRBJ2-7, with 8 bases identical to TRBD1. The CDR3 runs 17 residues. Per the germline V gene, CDR1 is SEHNR and CDR2 is FQNEAQ (reference sequence). The J segment lost 0 bases and the V segment lost 4 bases, leaving 11 bases of the junction unmatched. The CDR3: CASSSLSRDRSSYEQYF. In DNA, the CDR3 is TGTGCCAGCAGCTCCCTTAGCCGGGACAGGTCCTCCTACGAGCAGTACTTC.

A single count supports this clone. The chain has TRBV7-3 and TRBJ2-5; 8 bases align to TRBD1. Germline V gene data show CDR1 as SGHTA and CDR2 as FQGTGA. V trimming: 5 bases; J trimming: 2 bases; junction bases outside the gene matches: 10. The CDR3 length is 16 residues. CDR3 sequence (DNA): TGTGCCAGCAGCCCCGCGGCCGGACAGGGACAAGAGACCCAGTACTTC. Its translation is CASSPAAGQGQETQYF.

This clone is a singleton in its sample. The chain carries TRBV7-9 and TRBJ1-4; 11 bases line up with TRBD1. CDR3 length: 14 residues. The V and J ends lost 5 bases and 7 bases, in that order; junction bases with no gene match: 3. Germline CDR1 is SEHNR and CDR2 is FQNEAQ (reference sequence). The DNA for the CDR3 is TGTGCCAGCAGCCCAGGGACAGGGGGTGAAAAACTGTTTTTT. Translated: CASSPGTGGEKLFF.

This chain joins TRBV9 and TRBJ2-7; 7 nucleotides align to TRBD2. The CDR3 totals 16 residues. V was clipped by 3 bases and J by 2 bases; unmatched bases: 11. Germline V gene data show CDR1 as SGDLS and CDR2 as YYNGEE. The CDR3 coding sequence is TGTGCCAGCAGCGCTGAGGATTGGCGGGGGACCTACGAGCAGTACTTC. This sequence encodes CASSAEDWRGTYEQYF.

The chain has TRBV15 and TRBJ1-3, with 7 bases that match TRBD1. CDR1 is LNHNV and CDR2 is YYDKDF in the germline V gene (reference sequence). V was pared by 7 bases and J by 3 bases, with 6 bases of the junction left unmatched. There are 14 residues in the CDR3. The CDR3 bases are TGTGCCACCAAACAAGGGGGCTTTGGAAACACCATATATTTT. Translated, it gives CATKQGGFGNTIYF.

The rearrangement joins TRBV5-5 to TRBJ1-6, with a weak D call TRBD1 (5 bases). This CDR3 spans 12 amino acids. Germline CDR1 and CDR2: SGHKS and YYEKEE (reference sequence). Trimming pared 2 bases from V and 10 bases from J, leaving 7 bases between. This CDR3 reads CASSLRGSPLHF. CDR3 nucleotide sequence: TGTGCCAGCAGCTTAAGGGGCTCACCCCTCCACTTT.

This clone was seen only a few times. This chain joins TRBV7-3 and TRBJ1-1; a possible D gene is TRBD1 (6 bases). Germline assignment: CDR1 SGHTA and CDR2 FQGTGA. The V gene lost 5 bases and the J gene lost 3 bases, with 13 bases spanning the gap. The CDR3 runs to 14 residues. Here the CDR3 reads CASSETGWDTEAFF. CDR3 DNA sequence: TGTGCCAGCAGCGAGACAGGTTGGGACACTGAAGCTTTCTTT.

This clone appeared once. The V call is TRBV5-1, the J call TRBJ1-6, with 7 bases lining up with TRBD1. V shed 4 bases and J 1 base; nucleotides not matched to a gene: 14. Germline values: CDR1 SGHRS, CDR2 YFSETQ. The CDR3 contains 19 residues. CDR3: CASSLAIRQGLSYNSPLHF. The CDR3 region has the DNA TGCGCCAGCAGCCTCGCCATCAGACAGGGCCTATCCTATAATTCACCCCTCCACTTT.

This chain links TRBV5-6 with TRBJ1-5; 7 positions match TRBD1. CDR1 and CDR2 (germline): SGHDT, YYEEEE. This CDR3 is built from 16 residues. Trimming at V came to 1 base and at J to 3 bases, leaving 7 bases not matched to a gene. The DNA of the CDR3 is TGTGCCAGCAGCTTGCTAGGGGGCGGGGACAATCAGCCCCAGCATTTT. Amino acids: CASSLLGGGDNQPQHF.

The count of this clone is one. The chain uses TRBV6-2 or TRBV6-3 and TRBJ2-3; 7 positions agree with TRBD2. CDR3 size: 14 residues. Germline V gene data show CDR1 as MNHEY and CDR2 as SVGEGT. V dropped 5 bases and J dropped 0; count of bases not matched to a gene: 2. In DNA, the CDR3 is TGTGCCAGCAGTCAGGGACTAAGCACAGATACGCAGTATTTT. It codes for CASSQGLSTDTQYF.